This T cell receptor beta chain appears in the sequencing data of a study of cytomegalovirus exposure and HLA in healthy donors. Study context: Unique TCRs numbering some 80 million, obtained from HLA-typed donors, made up an early data release.

V was clipped by 5 bases and J by 5 bases; unmatched bases: 17. Looked up from germline, CDR1 is SGHVS and CDR2 is FNYEAQ. The CDR3 extends over 17 amino acids. Use of 60 Vbeta and 13 Jbeta primers characterized the PCR. Authors' data handling: About 11 million of 70 million to 80 million unique TCR beta chains were shared, per a later count. Sequenced by immunoSEQ multiplex PCR; TCRdb stores in-frame clones only, minus some. V and J calls and clone size follow that table, whereas D and trimming were derived from the DNA. Of 110,000 to 150,000 clones listed, 70% were seen once; the top ten hold roughly 1.7%.

The sequenced material came from PBMCs. The chain carries TRBV7-6 and TRBJ2-7, with 8 bases matching TRBD1. The receptor was derived from a woman aged 25 to 45 in good health and CMV-seronegative. The DNA of the CDR3 is TGTGCCAGCAGCCTTCACCCTCGAGACAGGGGACGGGACGAGCAGTACGTC. This translates into CASSLHPRDRGRDEQYV.